The T cell receptor (beta chain) described here comes from a study of OX40 agonist ivuxolimab in advanced cancers. In its sample, this clone was seen once. This CDR3 is built from 14 residues. The germline CDR1 and CDR2 sequences are MDHEN and SYDVKM. With 6 bases removed from V and 7 bases from J, the gap between germline ends came to 15 bases. Clones were sequenced by immunoSEQ multiplex PCR, and TCRdb holds only the in-frame ones, with some missing. The table includes more than 35,000 clones, approximately 84% detected once. This TCR was recovered from an adult with an advanced solid tumor such as melanoma, head and neck, liver or kidney cancer. Sequenced here: CD4+ or CD8+ T cells sorted from blood, sampled in a trial of the OX40 agonist ivuxolimab. The chain uses TRBV28 and TRBJ1-4; tentatively, D is TRBD1 (5 bases). CDR3 nucleotide sequence: TGTGCCAGCAGGGACACTCATAGCGGTGAAAAACTGTTTTTT. Amino acids: CASRDTHSGEKLFF.